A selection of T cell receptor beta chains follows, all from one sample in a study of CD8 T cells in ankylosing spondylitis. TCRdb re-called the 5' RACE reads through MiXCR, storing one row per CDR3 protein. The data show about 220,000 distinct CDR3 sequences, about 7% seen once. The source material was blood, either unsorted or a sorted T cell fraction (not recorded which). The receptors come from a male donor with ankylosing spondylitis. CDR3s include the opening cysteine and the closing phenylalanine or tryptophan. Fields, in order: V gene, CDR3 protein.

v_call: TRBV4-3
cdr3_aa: CASSLGVYGSYEQYF

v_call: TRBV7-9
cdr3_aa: CASSYGQGAMHEQYF

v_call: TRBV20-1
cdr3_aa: CSASIGDTEAFF

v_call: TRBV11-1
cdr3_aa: CASSPWDFSYEQYF

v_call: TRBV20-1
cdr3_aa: CSARDPSSPGDTQYF

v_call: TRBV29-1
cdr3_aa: CSVDNRLTYGYTF

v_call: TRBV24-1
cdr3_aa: CATSDRLAAYTDTQYF

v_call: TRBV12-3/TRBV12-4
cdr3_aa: CASSLTSGRTDTQYF

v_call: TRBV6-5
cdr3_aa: CASSYPSWGLTGELFF

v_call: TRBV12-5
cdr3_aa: CASRGLSTGELFF

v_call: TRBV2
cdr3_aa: CASSKGPARHEQYF

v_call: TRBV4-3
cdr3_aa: CASSQDNIGWGTDTQYF

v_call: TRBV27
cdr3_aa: CASRERSNTGELFF

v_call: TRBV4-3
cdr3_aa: CASSQADFTGELFF

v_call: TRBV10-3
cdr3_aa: CAITTNGQGPTYEQYF

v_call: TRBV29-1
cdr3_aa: CSVEGFPGVIRDTQYF

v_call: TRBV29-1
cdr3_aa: CSVAHLEVGDYGYTF

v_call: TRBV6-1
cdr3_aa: CASSDFSGGRYGYTF

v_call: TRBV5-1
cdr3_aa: CASRVGTGKDEQYF

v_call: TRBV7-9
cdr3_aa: CASSLAGLQSNEQFF

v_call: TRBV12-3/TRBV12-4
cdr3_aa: CASSFGRGYEQYF

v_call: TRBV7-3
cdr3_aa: CASSPGQGWDEQYF

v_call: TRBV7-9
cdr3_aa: CASGQGRNEQFF

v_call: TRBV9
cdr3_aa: CASSATSAGPYEQYF

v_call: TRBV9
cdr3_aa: CASSVEGGSNYGYTF

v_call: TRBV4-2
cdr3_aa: CASSQEGLTGAYEAFF

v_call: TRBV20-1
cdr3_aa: CSARSYGTSDNEQFF

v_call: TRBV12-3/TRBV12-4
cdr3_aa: CASSPLILAAGTDTQYF

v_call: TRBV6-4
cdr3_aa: CASSEAGSAGELFF

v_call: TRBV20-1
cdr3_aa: CSARDVDTSQETQYF

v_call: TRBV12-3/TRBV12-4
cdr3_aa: CASSHGTGYQPQHF

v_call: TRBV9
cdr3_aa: CASSVVFRGEQYF

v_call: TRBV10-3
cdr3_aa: CAISLLKVGTSASLYYEQYF

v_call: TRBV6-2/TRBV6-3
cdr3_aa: CASSTSGGARTEAFF

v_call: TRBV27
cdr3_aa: CASSWVGQETQYF

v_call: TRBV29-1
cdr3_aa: CSVAGTGVENTEAFF

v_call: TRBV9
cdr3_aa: CASSGVTGTGTYGYTF

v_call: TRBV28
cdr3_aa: CASSLRIGTETQYF

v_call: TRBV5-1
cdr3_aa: CASSLVLAGAYEQYF

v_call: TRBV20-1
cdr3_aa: CSARAGTGNQPQHF

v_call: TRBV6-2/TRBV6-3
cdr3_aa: CASRRQGARISTEAFF

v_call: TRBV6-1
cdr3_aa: CASSVAGGSYNEQFF

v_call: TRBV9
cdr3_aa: CASSARPTSGSFYEQYF

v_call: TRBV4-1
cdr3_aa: CASNDGRALSNEQFF

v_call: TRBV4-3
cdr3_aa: CASSQAAGTQYF

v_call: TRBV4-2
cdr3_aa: CASSQDFHGTGAYEQYF

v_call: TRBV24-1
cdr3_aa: CATSDSPGGGLATPAKNIQYF

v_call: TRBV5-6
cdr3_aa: CASSLITAFLTSTDTQYF

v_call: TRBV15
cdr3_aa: CATSRGMTGVLSGYTF

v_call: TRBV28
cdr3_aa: CASSLSNTDTQYF

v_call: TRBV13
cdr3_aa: CASSLWGRDQPQHF

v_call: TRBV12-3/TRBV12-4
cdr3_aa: CASSQTSPSGGVSPQHF

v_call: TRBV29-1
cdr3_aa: CSVETPSGYTF

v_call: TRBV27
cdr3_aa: CASSRAWTSGADTQYF

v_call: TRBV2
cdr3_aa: CASSEGRLGNEQFF